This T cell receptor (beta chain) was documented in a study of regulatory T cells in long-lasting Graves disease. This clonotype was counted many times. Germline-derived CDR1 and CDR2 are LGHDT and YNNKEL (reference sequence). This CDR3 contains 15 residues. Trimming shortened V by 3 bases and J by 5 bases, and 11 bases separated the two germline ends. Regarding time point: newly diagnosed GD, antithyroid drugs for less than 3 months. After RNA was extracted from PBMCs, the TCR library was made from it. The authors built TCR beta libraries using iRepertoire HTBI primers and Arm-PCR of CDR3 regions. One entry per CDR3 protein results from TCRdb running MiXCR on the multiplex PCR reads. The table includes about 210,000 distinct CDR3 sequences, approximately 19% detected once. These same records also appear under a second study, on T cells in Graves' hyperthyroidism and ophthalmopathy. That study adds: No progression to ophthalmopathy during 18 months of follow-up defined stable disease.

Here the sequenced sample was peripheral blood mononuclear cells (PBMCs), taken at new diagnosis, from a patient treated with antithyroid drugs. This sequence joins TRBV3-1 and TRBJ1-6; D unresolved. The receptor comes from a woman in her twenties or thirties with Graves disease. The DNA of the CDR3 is TGTGCCAGCAGCCAGATCAGTGGGGATAATTCACCCCTCCACTTT. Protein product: CASSQISGDNSPLHF.